This TCR beta chain was identified in a study of technical replicates of blood from a handful of donors. Data came from immunoSEQ multiplex PCR; TCRdb stores just in-frame clones and leaves some out. Altogether over 55,000 clones are present, 75% to 95% being singletons, with the ten largest covering under 5%. The sequence was obtained from a human donor in good health. Some clones in this sample may be carry-over from other donors' samples. Sequencing was performed on PBMCs.

Here the CDR3 reads CASSLDSSEQYF. The CDR3 DNA reads as TGTGCCAGCAGCTTAGACAGTTCCGAGCAGTACTTC. The chain recombines TRBV11-2 with TRBJ2-7; D unresolved. CDR1 SGHAT and CDR2 FQNNGV come from the germline V gene. V shed 0 bases and J shed 6 bases, with 6 bases lying between them. The CDR3 contains 12 residues.